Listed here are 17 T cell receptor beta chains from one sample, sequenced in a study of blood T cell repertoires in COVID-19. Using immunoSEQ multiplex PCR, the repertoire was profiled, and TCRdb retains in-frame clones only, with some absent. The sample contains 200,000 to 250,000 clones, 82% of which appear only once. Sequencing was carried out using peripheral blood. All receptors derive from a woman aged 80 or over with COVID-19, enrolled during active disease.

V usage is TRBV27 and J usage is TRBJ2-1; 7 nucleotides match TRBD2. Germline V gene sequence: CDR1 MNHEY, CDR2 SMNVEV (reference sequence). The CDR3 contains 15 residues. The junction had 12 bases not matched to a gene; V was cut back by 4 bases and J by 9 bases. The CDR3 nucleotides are TGTGCCAGCAGTTCTTCCCGGGACTTAGCGGGTGAGCAGTTCTTC. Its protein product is CASSSSRDLAGEQFF.

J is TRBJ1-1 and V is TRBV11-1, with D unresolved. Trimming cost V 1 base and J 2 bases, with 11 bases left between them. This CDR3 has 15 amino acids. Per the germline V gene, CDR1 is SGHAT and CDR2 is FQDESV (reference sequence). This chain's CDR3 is CASSLGADLNTEAFF. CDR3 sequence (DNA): TGTGCCAGCAGCTTAGGGGCAGACCTTAACACTGAAGCTTTCTTT.

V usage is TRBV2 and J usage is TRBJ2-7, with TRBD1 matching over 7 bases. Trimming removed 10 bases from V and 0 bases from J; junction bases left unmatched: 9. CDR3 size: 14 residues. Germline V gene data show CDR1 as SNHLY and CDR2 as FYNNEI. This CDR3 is CATQRTGRSYEQYF. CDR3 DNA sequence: TGTGCCACCCAGAGGACAGGCCGCTCCTACGAGCAGTACTTC.

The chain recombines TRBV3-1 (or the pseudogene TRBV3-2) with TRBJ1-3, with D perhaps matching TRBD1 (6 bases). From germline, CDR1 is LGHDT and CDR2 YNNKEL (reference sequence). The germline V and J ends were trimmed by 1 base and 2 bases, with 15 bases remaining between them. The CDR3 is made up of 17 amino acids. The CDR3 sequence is CASSQGGRTFAGNTIYF. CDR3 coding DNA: TGTGCCAGCAGCCAAGGGGGGCGGACCTTCGCTGGAAACACCATATATTTT.

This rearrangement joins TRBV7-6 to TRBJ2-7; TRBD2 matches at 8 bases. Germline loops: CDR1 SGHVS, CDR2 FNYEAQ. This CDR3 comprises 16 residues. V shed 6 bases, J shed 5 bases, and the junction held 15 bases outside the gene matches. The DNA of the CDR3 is TGTGCCAGCAGTCCCATGTCGGGACTAGTACAACACGAGCAGTACTTC. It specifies CASSPMSGLVQHEQYF.

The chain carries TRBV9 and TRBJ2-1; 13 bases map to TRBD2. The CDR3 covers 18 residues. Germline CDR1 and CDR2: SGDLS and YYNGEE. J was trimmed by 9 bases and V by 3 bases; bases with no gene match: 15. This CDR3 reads CASSAHPSTSGGRGEQFF. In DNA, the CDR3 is TGTGCCAGCAGCGCACACCCCTCGACTAGCGGGGGGCGGGGTGAGCAGTTCTTC. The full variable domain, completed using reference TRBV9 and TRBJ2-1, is DSGVTQTPKHLITATGQRVTLRCSPRSGDLSVYWYQQSLDQGLQFLIQYYNGEERAKGNILERFSAQQFPDLHSELNLSSLELGDSALYFCASSAHPSTSGGRGEQFFGPGTRLTVL.

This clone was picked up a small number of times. The CDR3 is CASSHAGFDGYTF. CDR3 coding DNA: TGTGCCAGCAGCCACGCCGGGTTCGATGGCTACACCTTC. The chain uses TRBV12-3 or TRBV12-4 and TRBJ1-2; D is unclear. This CDR3 has 13 residues. V lost 6 bases, J lost 6 bases, and 14 bases lay in between.

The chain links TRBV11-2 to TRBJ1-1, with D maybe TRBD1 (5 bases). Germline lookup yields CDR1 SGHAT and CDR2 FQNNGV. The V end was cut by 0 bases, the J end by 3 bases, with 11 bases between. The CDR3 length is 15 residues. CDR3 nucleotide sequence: TGTGCCAGCAGCTTAGAGGGGGGGGTTTACACTGAAGCTTTCTTT. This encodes CASSLEGGVYTEAFF.

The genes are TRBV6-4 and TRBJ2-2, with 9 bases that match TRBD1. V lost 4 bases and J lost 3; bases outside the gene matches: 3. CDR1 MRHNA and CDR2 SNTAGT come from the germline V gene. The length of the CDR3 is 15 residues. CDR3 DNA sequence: TGTGCCAGCAGTGCTAGGACAGGGGACACCGGGGAGCTGTTTTTT. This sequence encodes CASSARTGDTGELFF.

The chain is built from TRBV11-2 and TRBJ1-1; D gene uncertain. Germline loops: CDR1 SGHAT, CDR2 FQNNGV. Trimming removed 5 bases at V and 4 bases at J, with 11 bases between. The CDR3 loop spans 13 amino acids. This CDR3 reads CASSPLATTEAFF. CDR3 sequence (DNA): TGTGCCAGCAGCCCCTTAGCCACCACTGAAGCTTTCTTT.

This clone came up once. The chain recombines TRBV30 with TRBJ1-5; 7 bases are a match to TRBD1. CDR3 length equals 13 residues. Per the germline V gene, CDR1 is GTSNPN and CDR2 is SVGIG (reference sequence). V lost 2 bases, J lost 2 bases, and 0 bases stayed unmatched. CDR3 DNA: TGTGCCTGGAGTCAGGGGGGCAATCAGCCCCAGCATTTT. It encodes CAWSQGGNQPQHF.

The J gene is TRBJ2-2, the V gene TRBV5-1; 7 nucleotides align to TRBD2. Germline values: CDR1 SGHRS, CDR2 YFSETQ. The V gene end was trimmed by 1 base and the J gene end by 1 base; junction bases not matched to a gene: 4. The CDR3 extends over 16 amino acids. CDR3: CASSLKPSGNTGELFF. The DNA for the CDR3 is TGCGCCAGCAGCTTGAAGCCTAGCGGGAACACCGGGGAGCTGTTTTTT.

The DNA for the CDR3 is TGCGCCAGCAGCTTAAACAGGGTAGCTTTCTTT. It specifies CASSLNRVAFF. The chain is built from TRBV5-1 and TRBJ1-1; TRBD1 is a possible D gene (6 bases). CDR3 length: 11 residues. V was shortened by 2 bases and J by 10 bases, with 9 bases between the two germline ends. In germline, CDR1 is SGHRS, CDR2 YFSETQ.

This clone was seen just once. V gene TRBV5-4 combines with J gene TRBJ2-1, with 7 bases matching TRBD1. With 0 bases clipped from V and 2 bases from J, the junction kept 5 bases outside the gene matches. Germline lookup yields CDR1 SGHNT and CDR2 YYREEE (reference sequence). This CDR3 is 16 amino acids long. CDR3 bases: TGTGCCAGCAGCTTGGCCCCGGGACAGCCCTACAATGAGCAGTTCTTC. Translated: CASSLAPGQPYNEQFF.

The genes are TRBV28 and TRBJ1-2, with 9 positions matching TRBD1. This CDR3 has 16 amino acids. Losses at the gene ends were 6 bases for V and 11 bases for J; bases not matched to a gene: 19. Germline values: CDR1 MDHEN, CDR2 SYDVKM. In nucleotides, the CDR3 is TGTGCCAGCAGCACCCCCCCGGGACAGGGTGGTAGGTCTTACACCTTC. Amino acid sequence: CASSTPPGQGGRSYTF.

The CDR3: CASSLAVGDNYGYTF. The CDR3 nucleotides are TGCGCCAGCAGCTTGGCCGTGGGAGACAACTATGGCTACACCTTC. The chain joins TRBV5-1 to TRBJ1-2; D gene uncertain. V was clipped by 0 bases and J by 2 bases, with 11 bases between them. Looked up from germline, CDR1 is SGHRS and CDR2 is YFSETQ. This CDR3 is built from 15 residues.

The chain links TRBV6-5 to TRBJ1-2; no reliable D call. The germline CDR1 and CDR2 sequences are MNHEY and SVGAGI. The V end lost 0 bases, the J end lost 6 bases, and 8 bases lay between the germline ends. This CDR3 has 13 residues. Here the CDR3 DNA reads TGTGCCAGCAGTTACTCCCTGGCAGATGGCTACACCTTC. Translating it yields CASSYSLADGYTF.